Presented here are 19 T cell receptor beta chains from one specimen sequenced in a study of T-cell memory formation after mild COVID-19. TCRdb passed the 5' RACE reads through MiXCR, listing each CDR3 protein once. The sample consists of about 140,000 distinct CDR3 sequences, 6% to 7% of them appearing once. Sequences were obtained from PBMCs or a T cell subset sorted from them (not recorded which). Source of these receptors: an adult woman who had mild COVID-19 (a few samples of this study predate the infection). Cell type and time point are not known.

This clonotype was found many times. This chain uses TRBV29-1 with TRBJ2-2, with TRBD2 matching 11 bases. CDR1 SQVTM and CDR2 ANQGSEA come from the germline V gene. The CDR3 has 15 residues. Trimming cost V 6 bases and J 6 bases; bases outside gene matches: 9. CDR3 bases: TGCAGCGTCCTAACTAGCGGGAGTTACGCCGGGGAGCTGTTTTTT. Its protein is CSVLTSGSYAGELFF.

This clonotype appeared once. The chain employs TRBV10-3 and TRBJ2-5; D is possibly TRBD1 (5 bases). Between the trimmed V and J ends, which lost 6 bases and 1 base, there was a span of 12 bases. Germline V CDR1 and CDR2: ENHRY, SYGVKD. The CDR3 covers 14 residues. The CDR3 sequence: CAISPVTAQETQYF. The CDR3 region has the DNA TGTGCCATCAGCCCGGTGACAGCCCAAGAGACCCAGTACTTC.

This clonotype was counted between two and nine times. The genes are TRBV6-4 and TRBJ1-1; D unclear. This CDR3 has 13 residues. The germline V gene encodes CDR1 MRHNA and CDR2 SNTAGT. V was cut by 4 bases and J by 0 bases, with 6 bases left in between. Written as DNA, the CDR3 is TGTGCCAGCAGTGCCATGGTGAACACTGAAGCTTTCTTT. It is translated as CASSAMVNTEAFF.

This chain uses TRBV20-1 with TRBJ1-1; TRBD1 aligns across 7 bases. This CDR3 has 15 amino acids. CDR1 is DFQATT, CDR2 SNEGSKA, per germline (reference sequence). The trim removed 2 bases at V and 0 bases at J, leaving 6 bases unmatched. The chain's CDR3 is CSARIPGTVNTEAFF. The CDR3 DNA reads TGCAGTGCTAGAATTCCCGGGACAGTGAACACTGAAGCTTTCTTT.

CDR3 DNA: TGTGCCAGCCATACACAGGGGGCGTTAGGGGAAAAACTGTTTTTT. This codes for CASHTQGALGEKLFF. The rearrangement joins TRBV5-6 to TRBJ1-4, with TRBD1 identical over 9 bases. Germline V CDR1 and CDR2: SGHDT, YYEEEE. V gave up 7 bases and J gave up 8 bases; unmatched junction bases: 12. The length of the CDR3 is 15 residues.

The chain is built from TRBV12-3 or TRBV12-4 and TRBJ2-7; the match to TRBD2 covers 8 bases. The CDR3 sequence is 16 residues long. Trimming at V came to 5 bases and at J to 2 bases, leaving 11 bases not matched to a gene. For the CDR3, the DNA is TGTGCCAGCAGTCTCCAGTTAGCGGGGAGCCCCTACGAGCAGTACTTC. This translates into CASSLQLAGSPYEQYF.

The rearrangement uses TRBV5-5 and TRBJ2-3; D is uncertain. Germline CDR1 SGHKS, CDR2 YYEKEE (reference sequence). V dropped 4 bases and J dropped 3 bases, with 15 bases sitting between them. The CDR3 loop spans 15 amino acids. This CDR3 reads CASSASLGRTDTQYF. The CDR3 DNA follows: TGTGCCAGCAGCGCGTCCCTGGGAAGGACAGATACGCAGTATTTT.

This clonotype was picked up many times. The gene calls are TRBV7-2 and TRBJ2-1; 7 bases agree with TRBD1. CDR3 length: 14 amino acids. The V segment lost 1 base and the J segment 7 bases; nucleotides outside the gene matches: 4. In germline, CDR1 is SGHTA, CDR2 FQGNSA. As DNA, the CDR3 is TGTGCCAGCAGCTTAGAGGTGACAGGGAATGAGCAGTTCTTC. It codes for CASSLEVTGNEQFF.

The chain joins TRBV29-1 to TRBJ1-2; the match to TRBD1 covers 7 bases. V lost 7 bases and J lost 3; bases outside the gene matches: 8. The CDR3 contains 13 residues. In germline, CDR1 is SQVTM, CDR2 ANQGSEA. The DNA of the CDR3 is TGCAGCGATAACAGGGGTAGCGACTATGGCTACACCTTC. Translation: CSDNRGSDYGYTF. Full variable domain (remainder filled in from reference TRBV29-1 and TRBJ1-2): SAVISQKPSRDICQRGTSLTIQCQVDSQVTMMFWYRQQPGQSLTLIATANQGSEATYESGFVIDKFPISRPNLTFSTLTVSNMSPEDSSIYLCSDNRGSDYGYTFGSGTRLTVV.

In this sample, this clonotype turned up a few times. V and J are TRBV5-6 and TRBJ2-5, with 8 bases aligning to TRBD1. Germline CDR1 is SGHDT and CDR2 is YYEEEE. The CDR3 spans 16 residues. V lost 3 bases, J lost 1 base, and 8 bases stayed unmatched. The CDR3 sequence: CASSSNRQGPQETQYF. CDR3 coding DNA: TGTGCCAGCAGCTCCAATCGACAGGGGCCCCAAGAGACCCAGTACTTC.

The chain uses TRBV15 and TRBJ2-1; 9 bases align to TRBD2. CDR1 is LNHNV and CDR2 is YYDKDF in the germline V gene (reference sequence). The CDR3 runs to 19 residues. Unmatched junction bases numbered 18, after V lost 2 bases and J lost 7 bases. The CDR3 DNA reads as TGTGCCACCAGCAGACGACCTGTCGGGACTAGCCGAGTACCGAATGAGCAGTTCTTC. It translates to CATSRRPVGTSRVPNEQFF.

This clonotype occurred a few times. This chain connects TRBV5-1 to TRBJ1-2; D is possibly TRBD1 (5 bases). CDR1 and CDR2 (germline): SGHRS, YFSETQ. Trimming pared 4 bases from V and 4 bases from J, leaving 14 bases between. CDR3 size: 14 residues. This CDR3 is CASSPGDEVYGYTF. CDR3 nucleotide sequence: TGCGCCAGCAGCCCGGGGGATGAAGTCTATGGCTACACCTTC.

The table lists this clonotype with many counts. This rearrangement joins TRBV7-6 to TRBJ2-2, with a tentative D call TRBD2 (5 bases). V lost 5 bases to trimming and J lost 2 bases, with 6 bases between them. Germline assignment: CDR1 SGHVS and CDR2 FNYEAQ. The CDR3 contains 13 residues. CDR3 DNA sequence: TGTGCCAGCAGCCGGGGAAACACCGGGGAGCTGTTTTTT. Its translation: CASSRGNTGELFF.

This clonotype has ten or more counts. The CDR3 protein is CSVHSGTNTGELFF. Written as DNA, the CDR3 is TGCAGCGTTCATTCCGGGACAAACACCGGGGAGCTGTTTTTT. The chain couples TRBV29-1 to TRBJ2-2; perhaps TRBD1 as D (6 bases). V lost 5 bases and J lost 2, with 12 bases in between. CDR1 SQVTM and CDR2 ANQGSEA come from the germline V gene. This CDR3 has 14 amino acids.

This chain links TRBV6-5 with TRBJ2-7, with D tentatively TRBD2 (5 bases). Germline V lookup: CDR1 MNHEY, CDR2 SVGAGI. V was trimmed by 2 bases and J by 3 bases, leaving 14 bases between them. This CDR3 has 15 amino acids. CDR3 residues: CASSYARGPNYEQYF. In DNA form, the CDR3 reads TGTGCCAGCAGTTACGCTCGCGGGCCAAACTACGAGCAGTACTTC.

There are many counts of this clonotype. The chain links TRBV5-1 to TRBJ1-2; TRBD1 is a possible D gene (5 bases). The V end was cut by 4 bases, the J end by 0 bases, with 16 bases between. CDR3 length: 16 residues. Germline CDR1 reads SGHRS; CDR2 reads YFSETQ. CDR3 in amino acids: CASSPEGVRANYGYTF. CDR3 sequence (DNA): TGCGCCAGCAGCCCGGAAGGAGTCAGGGCTAACTATGGCTACACCTTC.

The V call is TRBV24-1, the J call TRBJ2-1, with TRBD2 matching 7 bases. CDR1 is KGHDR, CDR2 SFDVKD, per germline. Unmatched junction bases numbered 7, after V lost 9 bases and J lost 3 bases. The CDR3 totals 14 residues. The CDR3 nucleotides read TGTGCCACCGGGAGGGCGAGTCTCTACAATGAGCAGTTCTTC. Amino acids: CATGRASLYNEQFF.

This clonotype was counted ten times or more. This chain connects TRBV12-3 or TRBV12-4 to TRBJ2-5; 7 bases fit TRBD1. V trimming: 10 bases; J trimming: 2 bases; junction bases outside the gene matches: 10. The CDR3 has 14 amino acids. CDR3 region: CATNRGGFQETQYF. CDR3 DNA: TGTGCCACCAACAGGGGCGGATTTCAAGAGACCCAGTACTTC.

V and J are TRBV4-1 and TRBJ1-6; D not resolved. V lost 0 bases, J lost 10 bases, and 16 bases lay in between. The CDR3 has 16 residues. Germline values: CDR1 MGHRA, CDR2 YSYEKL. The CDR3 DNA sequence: TGCGCCAGCAGCCAAGAGCCGGCCATTATCGGATCACCCCTCCACTTT. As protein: CASSQEPAIIGSPLHF.